A selection of T cell receptor beta chains follows, all from one sample in a study of T cell repertoires in cytomegalovirus infection. TCRdb redid the calling of the reads with MiXCR, one entry per CDR3 protein. The repertoire consists of 120,000 to 150,000 distinct CDR3 sequences, with 5.5% to 7% occurring once and the leading ten covering roughly 18%. Material for sequencing was PBMCs. The receptors were gathered from a human donor in good health (CMV status not recorded). Some clones in this sample may be carry-over from other donors' samples. CDR3s include the opening cysteine and the closing phenylalanine or tryptophan. The D gene is left open where the match is weak. Size tells how often a clone was seen (once, few, many) or the class of an expanded clone, and some rows leave it out.

j_call clone_size d_call v_call cdr3_nt cdr3_aa
TRBJ1-4 NA NA TRBV5-1 TGCGCCAGCAGTCGCGTGGGCATACCTAATGAAAAACTGTTTTTT CASSRVGIPNEKLFF
TRBJ1-6 few NA TRBV5-1 TGCGCCAGCAGTCCGGACACCGGCTATAATTCACCCCTCCACTTT CASSPDTGYNSPLHF
TRBJ1-2 many TRBD1 TRBV7-2 TGTGCCAGCAGCGCCCCGGGACAGGGGGACTCTATGGTCTATGGCTACACCTTC CASSAPGQGDSMVYGYTF
TRBJ2-1 NA NA TRBV6-2/TRBV6-3 TGTGCCAGCAGTTACGAGCTTAGCTCCTACAATGAGCAGTTCTTC CASSYELSSYNEQFF
TRBJ1-1 few NA TRBV11-2 TGTGCCAGCAGCTTAGGGGTAGAGGACACTGAAGCTTTCTTT CASSLGVEDTEAFF
TRBJ2-2 few NA TRBV5-4 TGTGCCAGCAGCCGGGTGGCCGGGGAGCTGTTTTTT CASSRVAGELFF
TRBJ2-1 many NA TRBV7-2 TGTGCCAGCAGCTTGCAGGGGTACAATGAGCAGTTCTTC CASSLQGYNEQFF
TRBJ1-1 many NA TRBV5-1 TGCGCCAGCAGCTTGGATCGTCAGGGAGGTGGTGTAGCTTTCTTT CASSLDRQGGGVAFF
TRBJ1-2 many NA TRBV28 TGTGCCAGCAGTTTATTGGTCGGGGGGCTGGGCTATGGCTACACCTTC CASSLLVGGLGYGYTF
TRBJ2-2 few NA TRBV6-2/TRBV6-3 TGTGCCAGCAGTCCTTCAAGCACCGGGGAGCTGTTTTTT CASSPSSTGELFF
TRBJ2-5 NA NA TRBV7-9 TGTGCCAGCAGCTTAGTCAACCAGGACGGCGACCAAGAGACCCAGTACTTC CASSLVNQDGDQETQYF
TRBJ1-5 NA NA TRBV10-3 TGTGCCATCAGTGAGTCCGGAGGGGACAATCAGCCCCAGCATTTT CAISESGGDNQPQHF
TRBJ2-3 many TRBD2 TRBV7-9 TGTGCCAGCAGCAAGCGGACTAGCGGGCTCACAGATACGCAGTATTTT CASSKRTSGLTDTQYF
TRBJ2-7 few NA TRBV5-4 TGTGCCAGCAGCTTGATCAGTACCGACGAGCAGTACTTC CASSLISTDEQYF
TRBJ2-5 few NA TRBV4-3 TGCGCCAGCAGCCAAGCTGGTTTGGCGGAGACCCAGTACTTC CASSQAGLAETQYF
TRBJ1-4 many NA TRBV7-2 TGTGCCAGCAGCTCGGACGGACCTGGGGAAAAACTGTTTTTT CASSSDGPGEKLFF
TRBJ1-4 few NA TRBV29-1 TGCAGCGTTGGGGGACGGGATAATGAAAAACTGTTTTTT CSVGGRDNEKLFF
TRBJ2-1 many TRBD2 TRBV7-2 TGTGCCAGCAGCCCCCAGCGGGGGGGCTACAATGAGCAGTTCTTC CASSPQRGGYNEQFF
TRBJ2-3 NA NA TRBV4-2 TGTGCCAGCAGCCAAGAGGGAAGGACGGGCACAGATACGCAGTATTTT CASSQEGRTGTDTQYF
TRBJ1-6 many NA TRBV6-2/TRBV6-3 TGTGCCGCCAAAGGGGCTAATTCACCCCTCCACTTT CAAKGANSPLHF
TRBJ2-5 NA NA TRBV28 TGTGCCAGCAGTTTAGTCGGCAGGGGAGAGACCCAGTACTTC CASSLVGRGETQYF
TRBJ2-1 many TRBD2 TRBV3-1 TGTGCCAGCAGCCAAGTGGCGGGGGAGCACAATGAGCAGTTCTTC CASSQVAGEHNEQFF
TRBJ1-2 NA TRBD1 TRBV7-2 TGTGCCAGCAGCTTAGGGGACGTCACTCCGACAGGGTTGGGTAGTGGCTACACCTTC CASSLGDVTPTGLGSGYTF
TRBJ2-7 few NA TRBV19 TGTGCCAGTAGCGGGGACCCCGCGTACGAGCAGTACTTC CASSGDPAYEQYF
TRBJ2-5 NA TRBD1 TRBV10-3 TGTGCCATCAGCAGGGACAGCCAAGAGACCCAGTACTTC CAISRDSQETQYF
TRBJ2-2 many TRBD2 TRBV12-3/TRBV12-4 TGTGCCAGCAGCCGGGGGGGAGGGGGGGTAAGGACCGGGGAGCTGTTTTTT CASSRGGGGVRTGELFF
TRBJ2-7 few NA TRBV2 TGTGCCAGCCATGAGACAGTAATCGAGCAGTACTTC CASHETVIEQYF
TRBJ1-6 many TRBD1 TRBV4-2 TGTGCCAGCAGCCAAGAGCCGGGACAGGGGTTTTCACCCCTCCACTTT CASSQEPGQGFSPLHF
TRBJ1-3 NA NA TRBV29-1 TGCAGCGTTGAAGAGGGGACTTACGGAAACACCATATATTTT CSVEEGTYGNTIYF
TRBJ2-6 many NA TRBV12-3/TRBV12-4 TGTGCCAGCAGTTTACCAGGTCGCTCTGGGGCCAACGTCCTGACTTTC CASSLPGRSGANVLTF
TRBJ2-7 many NA TRBV12-3/TRBV12-4 TGTGCCAGCAGTTTAGCGGCGGCTACCTACGAGCAGTACTTC CASSLAAATYEQYF
TRBJ2-7 many TRBD2 TRBV10-3 TGTGCCATCAGTGATCTAGCGGGGGGGGAAAGGAGCTCCTACGAGCAGTACTTC CAISDLAGGERSSYEQYF
TRBJ1-1 few NA TRBV3-1 TGTGCCAGCAGCCAAGATCCCCTCCTAGGGGCTTTCTTT CASSQDPLLGAFF
TRBJ1-2 many NA TRBV11-2 TGTGCCAGCAGCTTAATCACCGGCAGGGCGGTTGGCGGCTACACCTTC CASSLITGRAVGGYTF
TRBJ1-4 NA NA TRBV18 TGTGCCAGCTCACCCCCAACTAATGAAAAACTGGTTTTT CASSPPTNEKLVF
TRBJ1-2 few NA TRBV18 TGTGCCAGCTCACCTACCTCCCATGGCTACACCTTC CASSPTSHGYTF
TRBJ1-1 many NA TRBV7-8 TGTGCCAGCAGCTTAGTCTCAGGGATGAACACTGAAGCTTTCTTT CASSLVSGMNTEAFF
TRBJ1-1 few NA TRBV29-1 TGCAGCGAGATCGGGGCCTTGGGCACTGAAGCTTTCTTT CSEIGALGTEAFF
TRBJ1-2 NA NA TRBV20-1 TGCAGTGCTAGTTTTGGCGGAAGCTATGGCTACACCTTC CSASFGGSYGYTF
TRBJ2-4 many TRBD2 TRBV3-1 TGTGCCAGCAGCCGGGGACTAGCGGGTCAAGCCAAAAACATTCAGTACTTC CASSRGLAGQAKNIQYF
TRBJ1-2 many NA TRBV7-3 TGTGCCAGCAGCTCTAGACGGGACTCGGACTACACCTTC CASSSRRDSDYTF
TRBJ2-3 few NA TRBV4-3 TGCGCCAGCAGCCCTAACAGGGTGAGCACAGATACGCAGTATTTT CASSPNRVSTDTQYF
TRBJ1-6 many NA TRBV7-6 TGTGCCAGCAGCGTGCTGGGACCGAACTATAATTCACCCCTCCACTTT CASSVLGPNYNSPLHF
TRBJ2-5 NA TRBD1 TRBV14 TGTGCCAGCAGTCTCGGCCCGGGACAGGGCGAAGAGACCCAGTACTTC CASSLGPGQGEETQYF
TRBJ2-5 many TRBD1 TRBV20-1 TGCAGTGCTTTACAGGGGGCAAAGACCCAGTACTTC CSALQGAKTQYF
TRBJ1-6 many NA TRBV14 TGTGCCAGCAGCCAAGACCGCTCCTATAATTCACCCCTCCACTTT CASSQDRSYNSPLHF
TRBJ1-5 few NA TRBV15 TGTGCCACCAGCAGAGATCTCTTCGTTACAGGGCGGAATCAGCCCCAGCATTTT CATSRDLFVTGRNQPQHF
TRBJ2-3 many NA TRBV12-3/TRBV12-4 TGTGCCAGCAGTTCGACTCACCAGGGGCGTGATACGCAGTATTTT CASSSTHQGRDTQYF
TRBJ2-5 many TRBD2 TRBV7-2 TGTGCCAGCAGCTCATGGGGGGGGAGAGAGACCCAGTACTTC CASSSWGGRETQYF
TRBJ1-2 many NA TRBV20-1 TGCAGTGCTAGAGATCTCCCGGGGTCCGACTACACCTTC CSARDLPGSDYTF
TRBJ2-7 many TRBD1 TRBV7-9 TGTGCCAGCAGCCAGGGGCCGGGACAGGCACTCTCCTACGAGCAGTACTTC CASSQGPGQALSYEQYF
TRBJ2-3 many NA TRBV7-9 TGTGCCAGCAGCTTAGCTGGGGGAAGAAGGCCTAGCACAGATACGCAGTATTTT CASSLAGGRRPSTDTQYF
TRBJ1-4 NA NA TRBV20-1 TGCAGTGCTAGTGGGAGGATTAATGAAAAACTGTTTTTT CSASGRINEKLFF
TRBJ2-7 many TRBD1 TRBV7-2 TGTGCCAGCAGCCCAGACCCCGGGACAGGCGAGCAGTACTTC CASSPDPGTGEQYF
TRBJ1-2 NA TRBD1 TRBV27 TGTGCCAGCAGTTTATCGGGCAGGGGGCGCGGTACAGCTGTCTTTGGCTACACCTTC CASSLSGRGRGTAVFGYTF
TRBJ2-7 many NA TRBV5-1 TGCGCCAGCAGCCCCCTGTCAGGGGCGTTATCCTACGAGCAGTACTTC CASSPLSGALSYEQYF
TRBJ2-6 many NA TRBV11-2 TGTGCCAGCAGCTCAACCTCGGCGGGAACTGGGGCCAACGTCCTGACTTTC CASSSTSAGTGANVLTF
TRBJ2-7 NA NA TRBV29-1 TGCAGCGCCGCGCCGTTACAGGGACGCGAGCAGTACTTC CSAAPLQGREQYF
TRBJ2-7 many TRBD1 TRBV7-2 TGTGCCAGCAGCTTAGTGGGGACAGGTCCACTCGCCCAGTACTTC CASSLVGTGPLAQYF